This T cell receptor (beta chain) came from a study of T cell responses to AZD1222 COVID-19 vaccine. Whole-study findings and limits: Nearly half of spike-specific TCRs reportedly target unmutated variant regions.

The table came from immunoSEQ multiplex PCR; TCRdb's copy has only in-frame clones and leaves some out. Among approximately 200,000 clones listed, about 95% were seen once. Trimming stripped 5 bases from V and 0 bases from J, with 7 bases between. The CDR3 is 13 amino acids. Looked up from germline, CDR1 is LNHDA and CDR2 is SQIVND (reference sequence). For this clone: Its target is unknown.

The clonotype comes from an adult who received the MenACWY meningococcal vaccine as a control. V and J are TRBV19 and TRBJ1-1; unclear D gene. Sample: peripheral blood, taken 28 days after the second dose of the MenACWY control vaccine. The CDR3 region has the DNA TGTGCCAGTAGTGGACGGCTGAACACTGAAGCTTTCTTT. Its protein product is CASSGRLNTEAFF.